This T cell receptor beta chain came from a study of T-cell memory formation after mild COVID-19. TCR alpha and TCR beta cDNA libraries with sample barcodes and UMIs came from 5'RACE using constant-segment primers. Each CDR3 protein is one row after TCRdb ran MiXCR on the 5' RACE reads. The top ten clones hold 23% of a sample with approximately 260,000 distinct CDR3 sequences, 18% of them seen once. This clonotype was recorded many times. The V end was cut by 2 bases, the J end by 3 bases, with 11 bases between. CDR1 is ENHRY, CDR2 SYGVKD, per germline. The CDR3 totals 15 residues. The sequenced sample was PBMCs or a T cell subset sorted from them (not recorded which). The genes are TRBV10-3 and TRBJ1-5; D is possibly TRBD1 (6 bases). The TCR sequence derives from a man between 18 and 29 years old who had mild COVID-19 (a few samples of this study predate the infection). Cell type and time point are not known. The CDR3 here is CAISEPGADNQPQHF. The CDR3 DNA follows: TGTGCCATCAGTGAGCCGGGGGCGGACAATCAGCCCCAGCATTTT.